The 11 T cell receptor beta chains reported below all come from one sample, sequenced in a study of T cell responses to AZD1222 COVID-19 vaccine. Some clones are missing from TCRdb's copy, which holds only in-frame ones; the method was immunoSEQ multiplex PCR. This table holds approximately 130,000 clones, just over 90% found once. The specimen comprised peripheral blood, sampled on day 0 of AZD1222 vaccination. The receptors come from an adult in good health.

This clone was found a few times. DNA for the CDR3: TGTGCCAGCAGTTTTACAGAACCCTACGAGCAGTACTTC. It codes for CASSFTEPYEQYF. The rearrangement uses TRBV12-3 or TRBV12-4 and TRBJ2-7; D unclear. V was trimmed by 3 bases and J by 2 bases, leaving 8 bases between them. There are 13 residues in the CDR3.

The CDR3 nucleotides are TGTGCCAGCAGTTTAGGGGGCTATAGCAATCAGCCCCAGCATTTT. Its protein is CASSLGGYSNQPQHF. This chain connects TRBV28 to TRBJ1-5; TRBD1 is a possible D gene (6 bases). Germline V CDR1 and CDR2: MDHEN, SYDVKM. The CDR3 is 15 amino acids. The V gene lost 2 bases and the J gene lost 0 bases, with 8 bases spanning the gap.

CDR3 region: CASSLDRSSGNTIYF. The CDR3 DNA reads as TGCGCCAGCAGCTTGGACAGGAGCTCTGGAAACACCATATATTTT. The J gene is TRBJ1-3, the V gene TRBV5-1, with D possibly being TRBD1 (5 bases). Trimming cost V 0 bases and J 0 bases, with 7 bases left between them. This CDR3 contains 15 residues. In germline, CDR1 is SGHRS, CDR2 YFSETQ.

This clone was seen just once. The genes are TRBV2 and TRBJ1-6; the match to TRBD1 covers 8 bases. This CDR3 contains 18 residues. After removal of 3 bases from V and 1 base from J, the junction contained 8 bases not matched to a gene. Germline V lookup: CDR1 SNHLY, CDR2 FYNNEI. The CDR3 nucleotides are TGTGCCAGCAGTGACGCCGGACAGGGAAGGTCCTATAATTCACCCCTCCACTTT. Amino acid sequence: CASSDAGQGRSYNSPLHF.

The chain employs TRBV7-9 and TRBJ1-4, with 7 bases identical to TRBD1. This CDR3 is built from 14 residues. The V gene end was trimmed by 3 bases and the J gene end by 8 bases; junction bases not matched to a gene: 6. Germline loops: CDR1 SEHNR, CDR2 FQNEAQ (reference sequence). The CDR3 nucleotides are TGTGCCAGCAGCTTCGGGACAGTTGGCGAAAAACTGTTTTTT. Protein product: CASSFGTVGEKLFF. The full variable domain, with the rest looked up from reference TRBV7-9 and TRBJ1-4, is DTGVSQNPRHKITKRGQNVTFRCDPISEHNRLYWYRQTLGQGPEFLTYFQNEAQLEKSRLLSDRFSAERPKGSFSTLEIQRTEQGDSAMYLCASSFGTVGEKLFFGSGTQLSVL.

The chain joins TRBV5-5 to TRBJ1-4; D is ambiguous. CDR1 and CDR2 from the germline V gene are SGHKS and YYEKEE (reference sequence). Trimming removed 2 bases at V and 5 bases at J, with 10 bases between. CDR3 length: 14 amino acids. CDR3 DNA: TGTGCCAGCAGCTTCGGTCGGGCCAATGAAAAACTGTTTTTT. It translates to CASSFGRANEKLFF.

The V call is TRBV21-1, the J call TRBJ2-1. TRBV21-1 is a pseudogene segment. The CDR3 consists of 11 residues. CDR3 loop: CASDLRDEQFF. In DNA, the CDR3 is TGTGCCAGCGACCTAAGGGATGAGCAGTTCTTC.

The V gene is TRBV11-3, the J gene TRBJ1-3; TRBD1 matches 7 bases. CDR1 is SGHNT and CDR2 is YENEEA in the germline V gene. The CDR3 is 14 amino acids. The trim removed 5 bases at V and 0 bases at J, leaving 1 base unmatched. CDR3 nucleotide sequence: TGTGCCAGCAGCCAGGGGGACTCTGGAAACACCATATATTTT. As protein: CASSQGDSGNTIYF.

This clone was recorded a few times. J is TRBJ1-5 and V is TRBV6-2 or TRBV6-3; 7 nucleotides agree with TRBD1. CDR1 MNHEY and CDR2 SVGEGT come from the germline V gene. The CDR3 sequence is 14 residues long. V shed 6 bases, J shed 2 bases, and the junction held 4 bases outside the gene matches. In nucleotides, the CDR3 is TGTGCCAGCAGCGTAACAGGGGGCAATCAGCCCCAGCATTTT. This sequence encodes CASSVTGGNQPQHF.

This CDR3 is CASSVVVGVAGPTSYEQYF. The CDR3 nucleotides are TGTGCCAGCAGTGTCGTGGTTGGAGTAGCGGGGCCCACCTCTTACGAGCAGTACTTC. The chain couples TRBV6-1 to TRBJ2-7, with 8 bases that match TRBD2. The CDR3 runs to 19 residues. Looked up from germline, CDR1 is MNHNS and CDR2 is SASEGT. J gave up 4 bases and V 4 bases, and 21 bases lay outside the gene matches.

The chain employs TRBV7-9 and TRBJ2-5; the D is unclear. Trimming left V 1 base short and J 5 bases short, with 14 bases between. The CDR3 loop spans 15 amino acids. Per the germline V gene, CDR1 is SEHNR and CDR2 is FQNEAQ (reference sequence). Written as DNA, the CDR3 is TGTGCCAGCAGCTTAGGCGGTTCAGGCTGGGAGACCCAGTACTTC. Amino acids: CASSLGGSGWETQYF.